This is a list of T cell receptor beta chains from one sample in a study of CD8+CD57+ T cells in acquired aplastic anemia. TCRdb redid the calling of the reads with MiXCR, one entry per CDR3 protein. The sample records about 150,000 distinct CDR3 sequences, about 48% being singletons. Specimen: sorted CD4+, CD8+, or CD8+CD57+ T cells (not recorded which) from PBMCs. The receptor set was obtained from a human donor with aplastic anemia. Each CDR3 is given with its conserved first and last residue. Fields, in order: D gene, V gene, J gene, clone size, CDR3 protein, CDR3 DNA. D genes are given only for firm matches. Where a row states a size, it is once, few, many or the class of an expanded clone; other rows omit it.

D gene: TRBD1; V gene: TRBV20-1; J gene: TRBJ2-6; clone size: few; CDR3 protein: CSARLQGTAGANVLTF; CDR3 DNA: TGCAGTGCTAGGCTCCAGGGGACAGCTGGGGCCAACGTCCTGACTTTC
D gene: .; V gene: TRBV2; J gene: TRBJ2-7; clone size: many; CDR3 protein: CASSRTSRSYEQYF; CDR3 DNA: TGTGCCAGCAGCAGGACAAGCCGGTCTTACGAGCAGTACTTC
D gene: .; V gene: TRBV7-2; J gene: TRBJ2-7; clone size: .; CDR3 protein: CASSLGQGRYYEQYF; CDR3 DNA: TGTGCCAGCAGCTTAGGGCAGGGGAGATACTACGAGCAGTACTTC
D gene: .; V gene: TRBV5-6; J gene: TRBJ2-7; clone size: many; CDR3 protein: CASSSAGLVYEQYF; CDR3 DNA: TGTGCCAGCAGCTCGGCGGGGCTTGTCTACGAGCAGTACTTC
D gene: TRBD1; V gene: TRBV19; J gene: TRBJ2-1; clone size: .; CDR3 protein: CASSEDRSSYNEQFF; CDR3 DNA: TGTGCCAGTAGTGAGGACAGGAGCTCCTACAATGAGCAGTTCTTC
D gene: TRBD1; V gene: TRBV25-1; J gene: TRBJ1-2; clone size: many; CDR3 protein: CASSEMGTELGYGYTF; CDR3 DNA: TGTGCCAGCAGTGAAATGGGGACAGAACTTGGCTATGGCTACACCTTC
D gene: .; V gene: TRBV20-1; J gene: TRBJ2-7; clone size: many; CDR3 protein: CSAREGDTRSYEQYF; CDR3 DNA: TGCAGTGCTAGAGAGGGGGACACTCGCTCCTACGAGCAGTACTTC
D gene: .; V gene: TRBV5-1; J gene: TRBJ1-6; clone size: .; CDR3 protein: CASSLLTGLPLHF; CDR3 DNA: TGCGCCAGCAGCTTACTAACAGGGTTACCCCTCCACTTT
D gene: TRBD2; V gene: TRBV7-8; J gene: TRBJ2-3; clone size: many; CDR3 protein: CASSPLGGGNTQYF; CDR3 DNA: TGTGCCAGCAGCCCCTTAGGCGGGGGAAATACGCAGTATTTT
D gene: .; V gene: TRBV5-4; J gene: TRBJ2-7; clone size: .; CDR3 protein: CASSLDPGDYEQYF; CDR3 DNA: TGTGCCAGCAGCTTGGATCCAGGGGACTACGAGCAGTACTTC
D gene: .; V gene: TRBV10-3; J gene: TRBJ2-7; clone size: .; CDR3 protein: CAISPGTTRAEQYF; CDR3 DNA: TGTGCCATCAGCCCCGGGACCACTAGGGCCGAGCAGTACTTC
D gene: .; V gene: TRBV15; J gene: TRBJ2-6; clone size: .; CDR3 protein: CATSSRTASSGANVLTF; CDR3 DNA: TGTGCCACCAGCTCACGGACAGCTAGCTCTGGGGCCAACGTCCTGACTTTC
D gene: TRBD2; V gene: TRBV7-3; J gene: TRBJ2-1; clone size: many; CDR3 protein: CASSSTSGGAGEQFF; CDR3 DNA: TGTGCCAGCAGCTCGACTAGCGGGGGTGCGGGTGAGCAGTTCTTC
D gene: .; V gene: TRBV4-1; J gene: TRBJ2-3; clone size: many; CDR3 protein: CASSQVVRTTDTQYF; CDR3 DNA: TGCGCCAGCAGCCAAGTGGTCAGAACCACAGATACGCAGTATTTT
D gene: TRBD2; V gene: TRBV19; J gene: TRBJ2-7; clone size: few; CDR3 protein: CASASGDEQYF; CDR3 DNA: TGTGCCAGTGCAAGCGGGGACGAGCAGTACTTC
D gene: .; V gene: TRBV2; J gene: TRBJ2-1; clone size: .; CDR3 protein: CASSTGVGGYNEQFF; CDR3 DNA: TGTGCCAGCAGTACAGGGGTGGGGGGTTACAATGAGCAGTTCTTC
D gene: .; V gene: TRBV7-4; J gene: TRBJ1-5; clone size: .; CDR3 protein: CASSFGAANQPQHF; CDR3 DNA: TGTGCCAGCAGCTTCGGGGCAGCTAATCAGCCCCAGCATTTT
D gene: .; V gene: TRBV10-2; J gene: TRBJ1-6; clone size: .; CDR3 protein: CASSELGGNQPLHF; CDR3 DNA: TGCGCCAGCAGTGAGCTGGGAGGCAATCAGCCCCTCCACTTT
D gene: TRBD1; V gene: TRBV13; J gene: TRBJ1-6; clone size: .; CDR3 protein: CASSLVGDRGGSPLHF; CDR3 DNA: TGTGCCAGCAGCTTAGTAGGGGACAGGGGAGGCTCACCCCTCCACTTT
D gene: .; V gene: TRBV13; J gene: TRBJ1-5; clone size: few; CDR3 protein: CASSLGGGVGQPQHF; CDR3 DNA: TGTGCCAGCAGCTTAGGAGGGGGAGTGGGTCAGCCCCAGCATTTT
D gene: TRBD2; V gene: TRBV7-9; J gene: TRBJ2-1; clone size: many; CDR3 protein: CASSGSGGLSYNEQFF; CDR3 DNA: TGTGCCAGCAGCGGCAGCGGGGGGCTATCCTACAATGAGCAGTTCTTC
D gene: TRBD2; V gene: TRBV12-3/TRBV12-4; J gene: TRBJ2-3; clone size: .; CDR3 protein: CASSLSSGSGDTQYF; CDR3 DNA: TGTGCCAGCAGTTTATCTAGCGGGAGTGGAGATACGCAGTATTTT
D gene: .; V gene: TRBV14; J gene: TRBJ2-1; clone size: .; CDR3 protein: CASSKGPSSYNEQFF; CDR3 DNA: TGTGCCAGCAGCAAAGGGCCGAGCTCCTACAATGAGCAGTTCTTC
D gene: .; V gene: TRBV7-9; J gene: TRBJ2-7; clone size: few; CDR3 protein: CASSLAEDSSYEQYF; CDR3 DNA: TGTGCCAGCAGCCTTGCGGAGGACAGCTCCTACGAGCAGTACTTC
D gene: .; V gene: TRBV29-1; J gene: TRBJ1-1; clone size: .; CDR3 protein: CSVAPGNTEAFF; CDR3 DNA: TGCAGCGTGGCTCCAGGGAACACTGAAGCTTTCTTT
D gene: .; V gene: TRBV20-1; J gene: TRBJ2-7; clone size: .; CDR3 protein: CSASSLAIAYEQYF; CDR3 DNA: TGCAGTGCTAGTAGCCTAGCTATCGCCTACGAGCAGTACTTC
D gene: TRBD1; V gene: TRBV4-2; J gene: TRBJ1-2; clone size: .; CDR3 protein: CASSQEPSGQGIYYGYTF; CDR3 DNA: TGTGCCAGCAGCCAAGAACCGAGCGGACAGGGGATATACTATGGCTACACCTTC
D gene: .; V gene: TRBV20-1; J gene: TRBJ2-7; clone size: .; CDR3 protein: CSARDLTSSYEQYF; CDR3 DNA: TGCAGTGCTCGTGACTTGACAAGCTCCTACGAGCAGTACTTC
D gene: TRBD1; V gene: TRBV20-1; J gene: TRBJ2-7; clone size: .; CDR3 protein: CSARVPGQGDEQYF; CDR3 DNA: TGCAGTGCTAGAGTTCCCGGACAGGGGGACGAGCAGTACTTC
D gene: TRBD2; V gene: TRBV10-3; J gene: TRBJ2-1; clone size: few; CDR3 protein: CAIRAGLQYNEQFF; CDR3 DNA: TGTGCCATCAGGGCGGGACTACAATACAATGAGCAGTTCTTC
D gene: .; V gene: TRBV20-1; J gene: TRBJ1-1; clone size: .; CDR3 protein: CSARPDHRDRNTEAFF; CDR3 DNA: TGCAGTGCTAGACCTGACCACAGGGATAGGAACACTGAAGCTTTCTTT
D gene: TRBD2; V gene: TRBV19; J gene: TRBJ2-5; clone size: .; CDR3 protein: CASTPGGEETQYF; CDR3 DNA: TGTGCCAGTACCCCGGGAGGCGAAGAGACCCAGTACTTC
D gene: .; V gene: TRBV15; J gene: TRBJ2-3; clone size: .; CDR3 protein: CATSRVRDGTDTQYF; CDR3 DNA: TGTGCCACCAGCAGAGTCAGGGACGGAACAGATACGCAGTATTTT
D gene: .; V gene: TRBV7-8; J gene: TRBJ2-7; clone size: .; CDR3 protein: CASSWVQGEQYF; CDR3 DNA: TGTGCCAGCAGCTGGGTACAGGGCGAGCAGTACTTC
D gene: .; V gene: TRBV10-3; J gene: TRBJ2-5; clone size: .; CDR3 protein: CAISPGQTQYF; CDR3 DNA: TGTGCCATCTCCCCTGGGCAGACCCAGTACTTC
D gene: .; V gene: TRBV6-5; J gene: TRBJ2-7; clone size: many; CDR3 protein: CASSYSDGGSYEQYF; CDR3 DNA: TGTGCCAGCAGTTACTCGGACGGTGGCTCCTACGAGCAGTACTTC
D gene: TRBD1; V gene: TRBV19; J gene: TRBJ2-7; clone size: many; CDR3 protein: CASKMSGTSGGEQYF; CDR3 DNA: TGTGCCAGTAAGATGTCCGGGACGTCAGGGGGCGAGCAGTACTTC
D gene: .; V gene: TRBV6-1; J gene: TRBJ2-6; clone size: .; CDR3 protein: CASRRQPASGANVLTF; CDR3 DNA: TGTGCCAGCAGACGACAGCCTGCCTCTGGGGCCAACGTCCTGACTTTC
D gene: TRBD1; V gene: TRBV10-3; J gene: TRBJ1-4; clone size: .; CDR3 protein: CAIRTGEDEKLFF; CDR3 DNA: TGTGCCATCAGAACAGGGGAGGATGAAAAACTGTTTTTT
D gene: .; V gene: TRBV9; J gene: TRBJ2-7; clone size: .; CDR3 protein: CASSTRDATYEQYF; CDR3 DNA: TGTGCCAGCAGTACCAGGGATGCCACCTACGAGCAGTACTTC
D gene: TRBD1; V gene: TRBV20-1; J gene: TRBJ2-7; clone size: .; CDR3 protein: CSARDRDRAPVYEQYF; CDR3 DNA: TGCAGTGCTAGAGATAGGGACAGGGCGCCCGTCTACGAGCAGTACTTC